Listed here are 24 T cell receptor beta chains from one sample, sequenced in a study of T cell repertoires in cytomegalovirus infection. Their recognized antigens are unknown. MiXCR, applied by TCRdb to the reads, yields one record per CDR3 protein. Among under 500,000 distinct CDR3 sequences, roughly 46% were seen once, and the ten largest hold 43%. The source material was cultured PBMCs, sampled from culture after CMV antigen stimulation. These receptors all come from a human donor in good health (CMV status not recorded). Some clones in this sample may be carry-over from other donors' samples.

The V call is TRBV20-1, the J call TRBJ2-3, with 7 bases matching TRBD1. Trimming cost V 0 bases and J 3 bases; bases outside gene matches: 9. Germline CDR1 DFQATT, CDR2 SNEGSKA (reference sequence). The CDR3 totals 16 residues. CDR3 nucleotide sequence: TGCAGTGCTAGAGACCCAGGGGGAAAGGGTACAGATACGCAGTATTTT. Its protein is CSARDPGGKGTDTQYF.

V usage is TRBV6-1 and J usage is TRBJ1-6; 7 bases are a match to TRBD1. With V trimmed by 5 bases and J by 7 bases, 11 bases remained unmatched. The CDR3 contains 16 residues. The germline gives CDR1 MNHNS, CDR2 SASEGT. The CDR3 coding sequence is TGTGCCAGCAGTAGAGAAGAGGGGGCAGGGAATTCACCCCTCCACTTT. Protein product: CASSREEGAGNSPLHF.

This clonotype turned up a few times. The chain has TRBV4-2 and TRBJ2-2; D unclear. CDR1 is LGHNA and CDR2 is YNFKEQ in the germline V gene. The length of the CDR3 is 12 residues. V shed 6 bases and J shed 1 base, with 3 bases lying between them. The CDR3 region is CASRRNTGELFF. CDR3 coding DNA: TGTGCCAGCAGACGGAACACCGGGGAGCTGTTTTTT.

This clonotype showed up just a few times. The chain uses TRBV7-4 and TRBJ1-6; no firm D call. This CDR3 comprises 16 residues. Germline loops: CDR1 SGHVT, CDR2 SQSDAQ. Trimming pared 5 bases from V and 7 bases from J, leaving 18 bases between. In DNA, the CDR3 is TGTGCCAGCAGCCAAGGCCCGGGCAGGAGCAATTCACCCCTCCACTTT. As protein: CASSQGPGRSNSPLHF.

This clonotype was seen a handful of times. The J gene is TRBJ2-7, the V gene TRBV7-2; 10 bases are a match to TRBD2. There are 19 residues in the CDR3. In germline, CDR1 is SGHTA, CDR2 FQGNSA. V shed 0 bases and J 0 bases; nucleotides not matched to a gene: 11. For the CDR3, the DNA is TGTGCCAGCAGCTTAGCCCCTCTCTTACTAGCGGGGAGCTCCTACGAGCAGTACTTC. Translated, it gives CASSLAPLLLAGSSYEQYF.

This clonotype was seen more than once but under ten times. The chain joins TRBV6-2 or TRBV6-3 to TRBJ2-3; D perhaps matches TRBD2 (6 bases). V lost 1 base, J lost 1 base, and 9 bases lay in between. The CDR3 has 15 residues. Germline-derived CDR1 and CDR2 are MNHEY and SVGEGT. For the CDR3, the DNA is TGTGCCAGCAGTTACTTGGGCGGGGGCACAGATACGCAGTATTTT. It specifies CASSYLGGGTDTQYF.

V usage is TRBV23-1 and J usage is TRBJ1-1; D is undetermined. TRBV23-1 is recorded as an ORF, its role being uncertain. Trimming shortened V by 3 bases and J by 11 bases, and 10 bases separated the two germline ends. The CDR3 runs to 11 residues. CDR3 in amino acids: CASSHVIQAFF. As DNA, the CDR3 is TGCGCCAGCAGTCACGTTATCCAGGCTTTCTTT.

This clonotype was observed a few times. The chain is built from TRBV6-1 and TRBJ1-6; 10 bases map to TRBD1. There are 15 residues in the CDR3. Trimming cost V 8 bases and J 3 bases; bases outside gene matches: 4. Germline values: CDR1 MNHNS, CDR2 SASEGT. DNA for the CDR3: TGTGCCAGCGACAGGGGGCTCGACTATAATTCACCCCTCCACTTT. Its protein product is CASDRGLDYNSPLHF.

Comments on this clonotype: Just one base apart from a much larger clone, this may be a read error. This CDR3 is missing its conserved last phenylalanine or tryptophan, likely due to a read error. V usage is TRBV7-6 and J usage is TRBJ2-1, with D maybe TRBD2 (6 bases). The CDR3 consists of 14 residues. The V gene's germline CDR1 is SGHVS and CDR2 FNYEAQ. The V gene lost 0 bases and the J gene lost 9 bases, with 12 bases spanning the gap. CDR3 bases: TGTGCCAGCAGCTTAGCCGGGGAGGTGGGTGAGCAGTTCTTA. Translation: CASSLAGEVGEQFL.

The rearrangement uses TRBV18 and TRBJ2-1; TRBD1 aligns across 7 bases. CDR1 is KGHSH, CDR2 LQKENI, per germline. CDR3 length: 17 amino acids. The V gene end was trimmed by 0 bases and the J gene end by 0 bases; junction bases not matched to a gene: 5. CDR3 in amino acids: CASSPPNRGSSYNEQFF. CDR3 nucleotide sequence: TGTGCCAGCTCACCACCGAACAGGGGAAGCTCCTACAATGAGCAGTTCTTC.

The genes are TRBV7-4 and TRBJ2-4; no clear D gene. The CDR3 loop spans 12 amino acids. The V and J ends lost 10 bases and 1 base respectively, with 8 bases between them. CDR1 is SGHVT and CDR2 is SQSDAQ in the germline V gene. CDR3 sequence reads: CAIKGAKNIQYF. The CDR3 DNA reads TGTGCCATCAAAGGGGCCAAAAACATTCAGTACTTC.

This clonotype was observed a handful of times. This chain uses TRBV7-2 with TRBJ2-3; 8 nucleotides match TRBD2. Germline assignment: CDR1 SGHTA and CDR2 FQGNSA. V dropped 5 bases and J dropped 3; count of bases not matched to a gene: 10. The CDR3 contains 16 residues. The CDR3 nucleotides read TGTGCCAGCAGCCCTACCGGGACTAGGGGAACAGATACGCAGTATTTT. It translates to CASSPTGTRGTDTQYF.

This clonotype has a handful of counts. The chain links TRBV11-2 to TRBJ2-1, with 7 nucleotides matching TRBD2. Germline V gene data show CDR1 as SGHAT and CDR2 as FQNNGV. CDR3 length: 14 amino acids. Trimming took 2 bases from V and 7 from J; bases not matched to a gene: 5. The CDR3 reads CASSLWRTSNEQFF. CDR3 nucleotides: TGTGCCAGCAGCTTATGGAGGACTAGTAATGAGCAGTTCTTC.

The J gene is TRBJ1-5, the V gene TRBV6-1, with D hard to call. The V end lost 10 bases, the J end lost 0 bases, and 13 bases lay between the germline ends. The CDR3 sequence is 14 residues long. The germline V gene encodes CDR1 MNHNS and CDR2 SASEGT. CDR3 coding DNA: TGTGCCACCTCCAAAGTCACTAGCAATCAGCCCCAGCATTTT. Translated, it gives CATSKVTSNQPQHF.

About this clonotype: This may stem from a read error, because a much larger clone lies one nucleotide away. The chain is built from TRBV2 and TRBJ2-7; D not resolved. The length of the CDR3 is 11 residues. In germline, CDR1 is SNHLY, CDR2 FYNNEI. CDR3 DNA: TGTGCCAGCAGTGCCCTCTACGGGCAGTACTTC. Its translation is CASSALYGQYF.

This clonotype came up a few times. CDR3 protein: CASSYSGLATYYNEQFF. Written as DNA, the CDR3 is TGTGCCAGCAGTTACTCGGGGCTAGCGACATATTACAATGAGCAGTTCTTC. This chain joins TRBV6-2 or TRBV6-3 and TRBJ2-1; D may be TRBD2 (6 bases). The germline V gene encodes CDR1 MNHEY and CDR2 SVGEGT. This CDR3 region has 17 residues. V was shortened by 0 bases and J by 4 bases, with 16 bases between the two germline ends.

This clonotype was counted between two and nine times. The chain has TRBV7-6 and TRBJ2-7; TRBD1 is a possible D gene (6 bases). The CDR3 length is 17 residues. The V and J ends lost 5 bases and 1 base respectively, with 21 bases between them. In germline, CDR1 is SGHVS, CDR2 FNYEAQ. The CDR3 sequence: CASSAPTGFNRSYEQYF. The CDR3 DNA reads as TGTGCCAGCAGCGCCCCTACAGGGTTTAACCGATCCTACGAGCAGTACTTC.

The count of this clonotype is one. J is TRBJ2-3 and V is TRBV20-1, with TRBD2 identical over 9 bases. Germline CDR1 DFQATT, CDR2 SNEGSKA (reference sequence). The CDR3 totals 15 residues. The J segment lost 5 bases and the V segment lost 0 bases, leaving 6 bases of the junction unmatched. For the CDR3, the DNA is TGCAGTGCTAGAGATTTGCGGGGGGGCGGAGATACGCAGTATTTT. Protein: CSARDLRGGGDTQYF.

This chain joins TRBV6-6 and TRBJ2-7; D is ambiguous. With 0 bases removed from V and 3 bases from J, the gap between germline ends came to 12 bases. CDR1 MNHNY and CDR2 SVGAGI come from the germline V gene (reference sequence). The CDR3 runs to 15 residues. This chain's CDR3 is CASSYSGGSYYEQYF. The CDR3, as DNA: TGTGCCAGCAGTTACTCGGGTGGGTCTTACTACGAGCAGTACTTC.

The chain uses TRBV12-3 or TRBV12-4 and TRBJ2-3; D remains unclear. The V end lost 10 bases, the J end lost 7 bases, and 3 bases lay between the germline ends. The CDR3 length is 8 residues. CDR3 residues: CANHTQYF. The CDR3 DNA sequence: TGTGCCAACCATACGCAGTATTTT.

V is TRBV2 and J is TRBJ1-4; TRBD1 might be the D (5 bases). Germline-derived CDR1 and CDR2 are SNHLY and FYNNEI. This CDR3 spans 15 amino acids. With 6 bases removed from V and 7 bases from J, the gap between germline ends came to 18 bases. In DNA form, the CDR3 reads TGTGCCAGCAGACTCAGGGTGCGAGGAAGTGAAAAACTGTTTTTT. Translated, it gives CASRLRVRGSEKLFF.

This clonotype was counted ten times or more. V gene TRBV27 combines with J gene TRBJ2-3, with 9 bases that match TRBD1. Germline values: CDR1 MNHEY, CDR2 SMNVEV (reference sequence). This CDR3 spans 18 amino acids. After removal of 6 bases from V and 0 bases from J, the junction contained 13 bases not matched to a gene. CDR3 in amino acids: CASRNGQGPRTSTDTQYF. The CDR3 region has the DNA TGTGCCAGCAGGAATGGACAGGGGCCTAGGACTAGCACAGATACGCAGTATTTT.

The chain has TRBV11-2 and TRBJ1-2, with D possibly being TRBD1 (6 bases). Germline CDR1 reads SGHAT; CDR2 reads FQNNGV. V lost 5 bases, J lost 2 bases, and 12 bases lay in between. The CDR3 extends over 14 amino acids. CDR3 sequence reads: CASSRTGPNYGYTF. CDR3 nucleotide sequence: TGTGCCAGCAGCCGCACAGGGCCCAACTATGGCTACACCTTC.

This clonotype was seen ten or more times. The genes are TRBV10-1 and TRBJ2-1, with a tentative D call TRBD2 (5 bases). V was shortened by 4 bases and J by 5 bases, with 9 bases between the two germline ends. The length of the CDR3 is 13 residues. Germline values: CDR1 WNHNN, CDR2 SYGVQD (reference sequence). The chain's CDR3 is CASSGEADNEQFF. Here the CDR3 DNA reads TGCGCCAGCAGTGGGGAAGCGGACAATGAGCAGTTCTTC.